A single sample is the source of the 10 T cell receptor beta chains below, sequenced in a study of regulatory T cells in long-lasting Graves disease. Time point here: newly diagnosed GD, antithyroid drugs for less than 3 months. Scientists built the TCR library using RNA that was extracted from PBMCs. Investigators prepared the TCR beta libraries by applying iRepertoire HTBI primers and Arm-PCR of CDR3 regions. TCRdb re-analysed the multiplex PCR reads in MiXCR, keeping a single row per CDR3 protein. The data contain 400,000 to 550,000 distinct CDR3 sequences, more than 13% of them singletons. This sample was shared with a second study, whose subject was T cells in Graves' hyperthyroidism and ophthalmopathy.

The sample was peripheral blood mononuclear cells (PBMCs), taken at new diagnosis, from a patient treated with antithyroid drugs. All receptors derive from a woman in her thirties with Graves disease.

This clonotype turned up a few times. The chain joins TRBV6-5 to TRBJ2-2; 7 bases fit TRBD2. The CDR3 runs 14 residues. Germline CDR1 reads MNHEY; CDR2 reads SVGAGI. Trimming cost V 2 bases and J 4 bases; bases outside gene matches: 1. The chain's CDR3 is CASSYRTSTGELFF. The CDR3 DNA sequence: TGTGCCAGCAGTTACAGGACTAGCACCGGGGAGCTGTTTTTT.

This clonotype was seen repeatedly, ten times or more. This CDR3 is CASSFQDRGRSETQYF. Here the CDR3 DNA reads TGTGCCAGCAGCTTTCAAGACAGGGGGCGTTCAGAGACCCAGTACTTC. The chain is built from TRBV7-9 and TRBJ2-5; 10 nucleotides match TRBD1. V was clipped by 3 bases and J by 4 bases; unmatched bases: 8. CDR3 length equals 16 residues. Germline CDR1 reads SEHNR; CDR2 reads FQNEAQ (reference sequence).

The chain combines TRBV27 with TRBJ2-1; tentative D call: TRBD2 (6 bases). The CDR3 has 16 residues. V was shortened by 4 bases and J by 4 bases, with 17 bases between the two germline ends. In germline, CDR1 is MNHEY, CDR2 SMNVEV (reference sequence). DNA for the CDR3: TGTGCCAGCAGTTACCCAGCGGGTGGAGGTTACAATGAGCAGTTCTTC. Translating it yields CASSYPAGGGYNEQFF.

In DNA, the CDR3 is TGTGCCACCCGACAGGGCACTAGCACAGATACGCAGTATTTT. This encodes CATRQGTSTDTQYF. This rearrangement joins TRBV10-3 to TRBJ2-3, with 7 bases fitting TRBD1. The junction had 7 bases not matched to a gene; V was cut back by 10 bases and J by 0 bases. CDR1 ENHRY and CDR2 SYGVKD come from the germline V gene. This CDR3 has 14 amino acids.

In this sample, this clonotype turned up many times. This chain connects TRBV20-1 to TRBJ1-2; possibly TRBD1 for D (5 bases). Deletions cut 3 bases from V and 2 bases from J, with 13 bases between. This CDR3 has 14 residues. In germline, CDR1 is DFQATT, CDR2 SNEGSKA (reference sequence). The CDR3 nucleotides are TGCAGTGCTAGCGGGGGGGGAGAAAACTATGGCTACACCTTC. Amino acids: CSASGGGENYGYTF.

This clonotype was recorded at least ten times. The chain has TRBV29-1 and TRBJ1-2; 10 positions match TRBD1. The CDR3 runs to 13 residues. The V segment lost 8 bases and the J segment 8 bases; nucleotides outside the gene matches: 11. The germline V gene encodes CDR1 SQVTM and CDR2 ANQGSEA. CDR3 nucleotide sequence: TGCAGCTTGCGGACAGGGGGAGCAATAGGCTACACCTTC. This sequence encodes CSLRTGGAIGYTF. Full variable domain (missing parts from reference TRBV29-1 and TRBJ1-2): SAVISQKPSRDICQRGTSLTIQCQVDSQVTMMFWYRQQPGQSLTLIATANQGSEATYESGFVIDKFPISRPNLTFSTLTVSNMSPEDSSIYLCSLRTGGAIGYTFGSGTRLTVV.

V usage is TRBV6-1 and J usage is TRBJ2-1, with 12 bases lining up with TRBD2. The CDR3 length is 14 residues. Germline CDR1 is MNHNS and CDR2 is SASEGT. V dropped 11 bases and J dropped 8; count of bases not matched to a gene: 10. CDR3 sequence (DNA): TGTGCCTGTTCGACTAGCGGGAGCGCTCATGAGCAGTTCTTC. It encodes CACSTSGSAHEQFF.

This clonotype has only one observation. This may stem from a read error, because a much larger clone lies one nucleotide away. This chain links TRBV2 with TRBJ2-1; 10 bases align to TRBD2. Losses at the gene ends were 6 bases for V and 10 bases for J; bases not matched to a gene: 24. The CDR3 is 19 amino acids. Germline-derived CDR1 and CDR2 are SNHLY and FYNNEI. This chain's CDR3 is CASSPGGLASFPYFYEQFF. CDR3 in DNA: TGTGCCAGCAGCCCCGGGGGACTAGCGTCTTTCCCGTACTTCTACGAGCAGTTCTTC. Full variable domain (rest looked up from reference TRBV2 and TRBJ2-1): EPEVTQTPSHQVTQMGQEVILRCVPISNHLYFYWYRQILGQKVEFLVSFYNNEISEKSEIFDDQFSVERPDGSNFTLKIRSTKLEDSAMYFCASSPGGLASFPYFYEQFFGPGTRLTVL.

The chain employs TRBV18 and TRBJ2-2, with D uncertain. CDR1 is KGHSH, CDR2 LQKENI, per germline. The V gene lost 0 bases and the J gene lost 0 bases, with 17 bases spanning the gap. This CDR3 is 19 amino acids long. CDR3 coding DNA: TGTGCCAGCTCACCACCGATTATAATCGCGCCTGCGAACACCGGGGAGCTGTTTTTT. Translated: CASSPPIIIAPANTGELFF.

The table lists this clonotype with a count of one. CDR3 coding DNA: TGTGCCAGTATGGACAGGGTGAGGTATCAGCCCCAGCATTTT. As protein: CASMDRVRYQPQHF. The chain carries TRBV19 and TRBJ1-5, with 8 bases lining up with TRBD1. Germline CDR1 is LNHDA and CDR2 is SQIVND (reference sequence). The CDR3 spans 14 residues. The junction had 7 bases not matched to a gene; V was cut back by 7 bases and J by 5 bases.